This T cell receptor (beta chain) was profiled in a study of T cell clonotyping in hematopoietic cell transplantation. Findings and limits, study-wide: Recipient TCR diversity dropped after transplant; expanded clonotypes rose from day 30 to 180. At the given depth, recipient repertoires were over 95% de novo clonotypes.

There are 15 residues in the CDR3. CDR1 MNHEY and CDR2 SVGAGI come from the germline V gene. Unmatched junction bases numbered 9, after V lost 6 bases and J lost 5 bases. The method was immunoSEQ multiplex PCR; TCRdb's version includes in-frame clones alone and lacks a portion of them. The repertoire holds around 12,000 clones, approximately 83% seen once, with 5.8% in the top ten. Recipients were bled about 28 days pretransplant and at posttransplant days 30, 100, 180. This clone was recorded only once. What it binds is not known. The J gene is TRBJ2-3, the V gene TRBV6-5, with 9 bases matching TRBD2. This sample comprised PBMCs, obtained 100 days after allogeneic stem cell transplant. The TCR sequence derives from a female patient aged 40 to 55 who had an allogeneic stem cell transplant from a related donor, so T cells may come from the graft donor. Some clones in this sample may be carry-over from other donors' samples. CDR3 loop: CASRVSGSKRDTQYF. CDR3 in DNA: TGTGCCAGCAGAGTTAGCGGGAGTAAGAGAGATACGCAGTATTTT.